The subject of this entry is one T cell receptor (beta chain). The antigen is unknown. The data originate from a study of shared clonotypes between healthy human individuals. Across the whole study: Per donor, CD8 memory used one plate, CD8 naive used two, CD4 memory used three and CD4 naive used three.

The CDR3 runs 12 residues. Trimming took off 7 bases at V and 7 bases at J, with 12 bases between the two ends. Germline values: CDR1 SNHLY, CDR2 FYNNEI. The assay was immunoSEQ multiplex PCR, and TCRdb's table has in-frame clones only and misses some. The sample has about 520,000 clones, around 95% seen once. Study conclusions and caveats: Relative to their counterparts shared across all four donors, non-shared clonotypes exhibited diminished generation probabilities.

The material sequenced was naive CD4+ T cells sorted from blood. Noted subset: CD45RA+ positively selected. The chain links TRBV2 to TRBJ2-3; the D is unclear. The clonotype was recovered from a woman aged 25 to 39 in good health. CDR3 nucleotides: TGTGCCAGCACAGGTTCCGGATATACGCAGTATTTT. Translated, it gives CASTGSGYTQYF.